What follows are 31 T cell receptor beta chains derived from one specimen sequenced in a study of tumor-infiltrating lymphocytes in primary liver carcinoma. For each extraction, RNA and DNA were obtained together from around 20-30 mg of unsorted bulk tissue. cDNA specific to TCR beta was made from roughly 500 ng of total RNA, with a constant-region primer employed for priming. Investigators got TCR beta libraries out of three nested multiplex PCR rounds, done with slightly modified ARM-PCR. Rounds one and two of PCR, each of around 9 cycles, were primed with TRBV1-TRBV30 forward primers and a C-beta reverse primer. TCRdb processed the multiplex PCR reads anew with MiXCR; each CDR3 protein has one entry. The data contain under 150,000 distinct CDR3 sequences, approximately 68% of them singletons. Sequences were obtained from tumor-adjacent normal liver tissue. The source of these receptors is a woman aged 60-75 years with primary liver carcinoma and hepatitis B virus infection.

A note on this clonotype: A read error is likely, as this CDR3 ends without the conserved phenylalanine or tryptophan. The V and J genes are TRBV6-6 and TRBJ1-2; no clear D. This CDR3 has 14 residues. V lost 7 bases to trimming and J lost 1 base, with 13 bases between them. CDR1 is MNHNY, CDR2 SVGAGI, per germline (reference sequence). The CDR3 sequence: CASTRYSINYGYTL. In DNA form, the CDR3 reads TGTGCCAGCACAAGATACAGTATTAACTATGGCTACACCCTC.

In the case of this clonotype: A clone one base away is much larger, so this may be a read error. The chain carries TRBV6-2 or TRBV6-3 and TRBJ1-2; D is unresolved. The CDR3 is 14 amino acids. V was clipped by 4 bases and J by 11 bases, with 20 bases between them. Germline-derived CDR1 and CDR2 are MNHEY and SVGEGT. CDR3 region: CASSSGAQPIGYTF. The CDR3 DNA follows: TGTGCCAGCAGTTCTGGAGCCCAACCTATTGGGTACACCTTC.

The rearrangement joins TRBV29-1 to TRBJ2-7; D remains ambiguous. In germline, CDR1 is SQVTM, CDR2 ANQGSEA. This CDR3 spans 13 amino acids. V was pared by 7 bases and J by 4 bases, with 17 bases between. CDR3 residues: CSAHLDISYEQYF. The CDR3 nucleotides are TGCAGCGCCCACTTGGATATCTCATACGAGCAGTACTTC.

The table lists this clonotype with a few counts. This may be a read error, as it is one base from a much larger clone. The CDR3 does not close with the conserved phenylalanine or tryptophan, likely indicating a read error. This chain joins TRBV6-2 or TRBV6-3 and TRBJ2-7, with 7 bases lining up with TRBD1. J gave up 6 bases and V 6 bases, and 5 bases lay outside the gene matches. Germline values: CDR1 MNHEY, CDR2 SVGEGT. CDR3 size: 12 residues. The CDR3 loop reads CASRSGTAEQYL. DNA for the CDR3: TGTGCCAGCAGGTCCGGGACAGCCGAGCAGTACCTC.

The chain uses TRBV29-1 and TRBJ1-2, with 8 bases that match TRBD1. Germline V gene lookup returns CDR1 SQVTM and CDR2 ANQGSEA. The CDR3 has 13 residues. The CDR3 region is CNAGTGGSEGYTF. The CDR3 DNA reads as TGCAACGCTGGGACAGGTGGCTCTGAGGGCTACACCTTC.

This chain joins TRBV10-2 and TRBJ2-3; tentatively, D is TRBD1 (6 bases). CDR1 is WSHSY, CDR2 SAAADI, per germline. Deletions cut 10 bases from V and 4 bases from J, with 18 bases between. The CDR3 is 14 amino acids. The DNA for the CDR3 is TGCGCCAACAGCCGACAGGACCGTGCAGATACGCAGTATTTT. This codes for CANSRQDRADTQYF.

This clonotype was observed at least ten times. This rearrangement joins TRBV1 to TRBJ2-5; the table's D call TRBD2 went unverified against the DNA. TRBV1 is reported as a pseudogene. The CDR3 extends over 13 amino acids. The CDR3 bases are TGCACCCCGTCTATTGGACTGACAGGGACCCAGTACTTC. Its protein is CTPSIGLTGTQYF.

This clonotype appeared many times. The chain combines TRBV6-5 with TRBJ2-3, with a weak D call TRBD1 (6 bases). Trimming stripped 1 base from V and 8 bases from J, with 10 bases between. The CDR3 loop spans 13 amino acids. Germline-derived CDR1 and CDR2 are MNHEY and SVGAGI. CDR3 DNA sequence: TGTGCCAGCAGTTACTTACAGGGAGCTACGCAGTATTTT. Protein: CASSYLQGATQYF.

The chain has TRBV11-1 and TRBJ1-1, with unresolved D. Germline V gene lookup returns CDR1 SGHAT and CDR2 FQDESV (reference sequence). The CDR3 is 14 residues long. V lost 9 bases and J 4 bases, leaving 18 bases between the germline ends. The CDR3 DNA follows: TGTGCCAGTAGCGGGAAAGGGCAGTTCACTGAAGCTTTCTTT. Translation: CASSGKGQFTEAFF.

On this clonotype: Sequence at one end of the junction differs from germline and may be a read error. J is TRBJ2-7 and V is TRBV12-3 or TRBV12-4; 9 nucleotides agree with TRBD1. The CDR3 has 15 amino acids. The CDR3, as DNA: TGTGCCAGCGGCAGGTCTGGGGACAGGGCGGACGAACAGTACTTC. Translation gives CASGRSGDRADEQYF.

As to this clonotype: The final CDR3 position lacks the conserved phenylalanine or tryptophan, pointing to a likely read error. It is unclear where the CDR3 begins or ends on the DNA, so no DNA is shown, and the CDR3 is as TCRdb lists it. The CDR3 spells CASSTLLGLPSPYEQCL. The chain combines TRBV11-2 with TRBJ2-7; TRBD2, the D gene given by the table, was not confirmed from the DNA. 17 amino acids form the CDR3, both terminal residues included. Germline CDR1 is SGHAT and CDR2 is FQNNGV.

Turning to this clonotype: A junction boundary mismatches the germline segment, possibly from a read error. The chain employs TRBV11-3 and TRBJ2-6; 8 positions match TRBD1. Germline V gene data show CDR1 as SGHNT and CDR2 as YENEEA. There are 17 residues in the CDR3. In nucleotides, the CDR3 is TGTGCCAGCAGTCCTCGGACAGGGACCAGTGGGGCCAATATCCTGTCTTTC. Residues: CASSPRTGTSGANILSF.

With regard to this clonotype: The CDR3 end shows no conserved phenylalanine or tryptophan, and so a read error is likely. This sequence joins TRBV6-5 and TRBJ2-7; 9 bases are a match to TRBD1. Germline assignment: CDR1 MNHEY and CDR2 SVGAGI. The CDR3 length is 15 residues. Germline trimming cut 6 bases from V and 5 bases from J; bases unmatched to any gene: 11. CDR3 coding DNA: TGTGCCAGCAGGCCTATATCGGGACAGGGCAACGAGCAGTACATC. This codes for CASRPISGQGNEQYI.

Of note for this clonotype: A read error is possible here, since a much larger clone lies one base away. The V and J genes are TRBV5-1 and TRBJ1-1; TRBD1 is a possible D gene (5 bases). This CDR3 comprises 15 residues. V shed 0 bases and J shed 1 base, with 10 bases lying between them. The germline gives CDR1 SGHRS, CDR2 YFSETQ. In DNA form, the CDR3 reads TGCGCCAGCAGCTTGGATGGGGACCGGAACACTGAAGCTTTCTTT. It codes for CASSLDGDRNTEAFF. Based on the CDR3 plus reference TRBV5-1 and TRBJ1-1, the full variable domain is KAGVTQTPRYLIKTRGQQVTLSCSPISGHRSVSWYQQTPGQGLQFLFEYFSETQRNKGNFPGRFSGRQFSNSRSEMNVSTLELGDSALYLCASSLDGDRNTEAFFGQGTRLTVV.

This clonotype was picked up many times. CDR3: CASRPLAGGPHTGELFF. In nucleotides, the CDR3 is TGTGCCAGCAGACCCCTAGCGGGAGGGCCACACACCGGGGAGCTGTTTTTT. The gene calls are TRBV28 and TRBJ2-2, with 12 bases matching TRBD2. Trimming at V came to 6 bases and at J to 3 bases, leaving 8 bases not matched to a gene. The CDR3 contains 17 residues. Germline CDR1 and CDR2: MDHEN and SYDVKM.

This clonotype was recorded once. The junction shows a germline mismatch at one end, possibly a read error. CDR3 loop: CASSLQRGGSSYNERFF. CDR3 coding DNA: TGTGCCAGCAGCCTCCAAAGAGGGGGGAGCTCCTACAACGAGCGGTTCTTC. V usage is TRBV11-2 and J usage is TRBJ2-1; D tentatively reads TRBD1 or TRBD2 (6 bases each). CDR3 length: 17 residues. Germline CDR1 and CDR2: SGHAT and FQNNGV.

This clonotype was seen a single time. The junction and the germline gene differ at one end; a read error may be behind it. The V call is TRBV11-3, the J call TRBJ2-2, with TRBD2 identical over 15 bases. This CDR3 comprises 17 residues. Germline V gene data show CDR1 as SGHNT and CDR2 as YENEEA. CDR3 residues: CASASGLAGGPGGELVF. CDR3 coding DNA: TGTGCCAGCGCCTCGGGACTAGCGGGAGGTCCCGGCGGGGAGCTGGTTTTT.

About this clonotype: The CDR3 carries no conserved terminal phenylalanine or tryptophan, so it likely arises from a read error. This chain links TRBV5-6 with TRBJ1-1; no clear D. This CDR3 contains 16 residues. Germline V gene sequence: CDR1 SGHDT, CDR2 YYEEEE. CDR3 sequence: CASSVMQTRLNNEAFL. The CDR3 bases are TGTGCCAGCAGCGTGATGCAGACCCGATTGAACAATGAAGCTTTCCTT.

This clonotype was detected only a few times. V gene TRBV11-2 combines with J gene TRBJ1-1, with TRBD1 as a possible D gene (5 bases). The ends were cut back, 5 bases at V and 9 bases at J, with 22 bases in the middle. CDR3 length: 15 amino acids. Germline V gene lookup returns CDR1 SGHAT and CDR2 FQNNGV. CDR3 amino acids: CASSTETGTVIKAFF. CDR3 nucleotides: TGTGCCAGCAGCACCGAAACCGGGACGGTTATTAAAGCTTTCTTT.

V usage is TRBV3-1 and J usage is TRBJ1-5; 10 bases agree with TRBD1. The CDR3 consists of 14 residues. Germline V gene data show CDR1 as LGHDT and CDR2 as YNNKEL (reference sequence). The V and J ends lost 6 bases and 4 bases, in that order; junction bases with no gene match: 3. CDR3 DNA sequence: TGTGCCAGCAGTCGGACAGGGGGTAATCAGCCCCAGCATTTT. Amino acids: CASSRTGGNQPQHF. The full variable domain, in which reference TRBV3-1 and TRBJ1-5 provide the parts outside the CDR3, is DTAVSQTPKYLVTQMGNDKSIKCEQNLGHDTMYWYKQDSKKFLKIMFSYNNKELIINETVPNRFSPKSPDKAHLNLHINSLELGDSAVYFCASSRTGGNQPQHFGDGTRLSIL.

With respect to this clonotype: No conserved phenylalanine or tryptophan is present at the end of the CDR3, so a read error is the likely explanation. The chain uses TRBV5-1 and TRBJ1-5, with D perhaps matching TRBD1 (5 bases). V was cut by 3 bases and J by 4 bases, with 8 bases left in between. The CDR3 totals 13 residues. From germline, CDR1 is SGHRS and CDR2 YFSETQ. CDR3 residues: CASSWDGNQPQHI. The CDR3 region has the DNA TGCGCCAGCAGCTGGGACGGGAATCAGCCCCAGCATATT.

This chain links TRBV4-1 with TRBJ1-5; D is undetermined. The CDR3 is 14 amino acids. Looked up from germline, CDR1 is MGHRA and CDR2 is YSYEKL. V lost 8 bases and J 3 bases, leaving 14 bases between the germline ends. CDR3 sequence (DNA): TGCGCCAGCTACGAGGGAGTAATCAATCAGCCCCAGCATTTT. This gives the protein CASYEGVINQPQHF.

V and J are TRBV6-5 and TRBJ2-3; possibly TRBD1 for D (5 bases). In germline, CDR1 is MNHEY, CDR2 SVGAGI. The length of the CDR3 is 14 residues. CDR3 residues: CVSSLDRGTDTQYF. The CDR3, as DNA: TGTGTCAGTAGCCTCGACAGAGGCACAGATACGCAGTATTTT.

As to this clonotype: Relative to the germline gene, one junction end is altered; a read error may explain this. V usage is TRBV11-2 and J usage is TRBJ2-4; TRBD2 matches at 10 bases. The CDR3 spans 17 residues. Germline CDR1 and CDR2: SGHAT and FQNNGV. The CDR3: CTSSPGRLLSGRDIQNF. The CDR3 DNA reads TGTACCAGCAGCCCAGGTAGGCTACTAAGCGGGAGGGACATTCAGAACTTC.

About this clonotype: The CDR3 end shows no conserved phenylalanine or tryptophan, and so a read error is likely. The chain is built from TRBV11-2 and TRBJ2-7; 7 bases align to TRBD1. Germline CDR1 and CDR2: SGHAT and FQNNGV. There are 14 residues in the CDR3. V lost 5 bases to trimming and J lost 3 bases; unmatched junction nucleotides: 7. The CDR3 protein is CASSGTGVSYEQYL. In nucleotides, the CDR3 is TGTGCCAGCAGCGGAACAGGGGTTAGCTACGAGCAGTACTTG.

This clonotype was seen many times. This sequence joins TRBV5-1 and TRBJ2-3; TRBD2 matches at 7 bases. CDR1 is SGHRS and CDR2 is YFSETQ in the germline V gene. This CDR3 contains 15 residues. Trimming cost V 2 bases and J 4 bases; bases outside gene matches: 7. The CDR3 sequence: CASSFSGKSADTQYF. For the CDR3, the DNA is TGCGCCAGCAGCTTCAGCGGGAAAAGCGCAGATACGCAGTATTTT.

The chain carries TRBV4-1 and TRBJ1-5; no clear D. V lost 6 bases and J 6 bases, leaving 18 bases between the germline ends. Germline CDR1 is MGHRA and CDR2 is YSYEKL. The CDR3 sequence is 15 residues long. The CDR3 reads CASSLGIGPTQPQHF. CDR3 in DNA: TGCGCCAGCAGTCTGGGGATAGGGCCGACTCAGCCCCAGCATTTT.

About this clonotype itself: The junction differs from germline at one of its ends, possibly a read error. The chain couples TRBV29-1 to TRBJ2-5; D tentatively reads TRBD1 or TRBD2 (5 bases each). The germline V gene encodes CDR1 SQVTM and CDR2 ANQGSEA. This CDR3 spans 17 amino acids. The CDR3 sequence is CGVILGAGHQGQETQNF. The CDR3 DNA sequence: TGCGGCGTTATCCTCGGCGCGGGCCACCAGGGCCAAGAGACCCAGAACTTC.

CDR3 region: CASSTRGGPNYF. The DNA of the CDR3 is TGTGCCAGCAGCACCCGCGGTGGGCCGAATTATTTT. J is TRBJ2-3 and V is TRBV11-2; D gene ambiguous. This CDR3 is 12 amino acids long. V was trimmed by 5 bases and J by 15 bases, leaving 18 bases between them. The germline V gene encodes CDR1 SGHAT and CDR2 FQNNGV. The whole variable domain, remainder taken from reference TRBV11-2 and TRBJ2-3, is EAGVAQSPRYKIIEKRQSVAFWCNPISGHATLYWYQQILGQGPKLLIQFQNNGVVDDSQLPKDRFSAERLKGVDSTLKIQPAKLEDSAVYLCASSTRGGPNYFGPGTRLTVL.

Comment on this clonotype: The junction departs from the called germline gene at one end, perhaps through a read error. CDR3 sequence reads: CASGSGAPVLELYF. The DNA for the CDR3 is TGCGCCAGCGGATCCGGGGCCCCAGTTCTAGAGCTGTACTTC. This chain joins TRBV5-1 and TRBJ2-7; D possibly uses TRBD1 or TRBD2 (5 bases each). Germline V gives CDR1 SGHRS, CDR2 YFSETQ. This CDR3 comprises 14 residues.

In its sample, this clonotype was seen once. The conserved phenylalanine or tryptophan is not found at the CDR3 terminus, so this likely reflects a read error. The limits of the CDR3 on the DNA are not certain, so only TCRdb's listed CDR3 is given. The chain combines TRBV4-1 with TRBJ1-1; TRBD1, the table's D call, was not compared with the DNA. Germline loops: CDR1 MGHRA, CDR2 YSYEKL. The length of the CDR3 is 16 amino acids, counting both ends. The CDR3 loop reads CASSATGKPGSTEAFL.